The clone carrying this T cell receptor beta chain was seen many times. Its antigen is unidentified. TCRdb reprocessed the reads with MiXCR, giving one entry per CDR3 protein. The sample includes 550,000 to 850,000 distinct CDR3 sequences, around 35% of them seen just once. These data belong to a study of T cell repertoires in cytomegalovirus infection. Background on the study: Epitope selection comprised recently identified HLA-C-restricted CMV epitopes and well-studied HLA-B-restricted CMV epitopes. A matching HLA type, together with CMV infection, was signaled by public TCR beta signatures. Whole-study results and caveats: Carriage of CMV together with the relevant HLA was identifiable through cumulative public TCR beta family frequency. In two of eight donors, the top clonotype was HLA-C-restricted CMV-specific.

V dropped 1 base and J dropped 4 bases, with 14 bases sitting between them. The CDR3 has 16 residues. CDR1 is SGHTA and CDR2 is FQGNSA in the germline V gene. The gene calls are TRBV7-2 and TRBJ2-1; D gene unclear. The clonotype originates from a human donor in good health (CMV status not recorded). Some clones in this sample may be carry-over from other donors' samples. Sample: cultured PBMCs, taken from culture after CMV antigen stimulation. Here the CDR3 reads CASSLDYDLAYNEQFF. As DNA, the CDR3 is TGTGCCAGCAGCTTAGATTACGACCTCGCGTACAATGAGCAGTTCTTC.